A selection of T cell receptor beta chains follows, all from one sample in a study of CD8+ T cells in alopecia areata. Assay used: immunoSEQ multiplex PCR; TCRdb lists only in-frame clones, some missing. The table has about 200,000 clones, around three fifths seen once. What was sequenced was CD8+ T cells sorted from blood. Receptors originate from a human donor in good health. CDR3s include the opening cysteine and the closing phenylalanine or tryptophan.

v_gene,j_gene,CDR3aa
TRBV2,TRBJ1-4,CASREGKKLFF
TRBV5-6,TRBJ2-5,CASSLSGGSGETQYF
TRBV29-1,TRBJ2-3,CSALGFDTDTQYF
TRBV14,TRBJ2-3,CASSQDPGITQYF
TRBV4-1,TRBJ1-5,CASSQVLGPNQPQHF
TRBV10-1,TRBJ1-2,CASSEVANYGYTF
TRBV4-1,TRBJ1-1,CASGLNTEAFF
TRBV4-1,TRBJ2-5,CASSQGAAAWQYF
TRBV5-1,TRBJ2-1,CASSLTGVWDEQFF
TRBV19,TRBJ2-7,CASSQGLFSYEQYF
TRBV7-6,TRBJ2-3,CASSLAGRYTDTQYF
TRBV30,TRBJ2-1,CAWSDWTRSTNEQFF
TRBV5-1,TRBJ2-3,CASSLAGLAPLDTQYF
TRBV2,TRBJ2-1,CASITGGNEQFF
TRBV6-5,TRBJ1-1,CASHYGALEAFF
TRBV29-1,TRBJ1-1,CSVRDRGQTFF
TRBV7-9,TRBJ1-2,CASSSSPPWFGYTF
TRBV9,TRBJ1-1,CASSPILDTEAFF
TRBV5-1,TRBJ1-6,CASSSASGGSPLHF
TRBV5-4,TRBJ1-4,CASSDGQGRIEKLFF
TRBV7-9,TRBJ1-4,CASSPGQGNEKLFF
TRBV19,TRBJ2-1,CASSMGRNNEQFF
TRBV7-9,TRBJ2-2,CASSAGRRNTGELFF